What follows is one T cell receptor (beta chain) and its context. The data originate from a study of blood T cell repertoires in COVID-19. Study-wide background: Donors in the United States, Italy and Spain gave samples during acute or convalescent COVID-19. T cells, B-cell-depleted T cells, or PBMCs provided the cDNA or gDNA that served as material.

TCRdb's copy holds only in-frame clones and misses some; the assay was immunoSEQ multiplex PCR. Among 250,000 or so clones listed, about 87% were seen once. All enrollees were roughly 18 to 89 years old and from fewer than 25 US areas. Allocation to cohorts depended on clinical history reported by the participants. Germline CDR1 and CDR2: SGHNT and YENEEA. The CDR3 runs 12 residues. The germline V and J ends were trimmed by 5 bases and 10 bases, with 13 bases remaining between them. The chain recombines TRBV11-3 with TRBJ2-3; TRBD1 might be the D (6 bases). Sequencing used PBMCs or T cells enriched from blood (not recorded which). This sequence originates from a woman aged 40 to 55 with acute COVID-19. The CDR3 DNA is TGTGCCAGCAGCCCGAACAGGGTTGCGCAGTATTTT. Its protein is CASSPNRVAQYF.